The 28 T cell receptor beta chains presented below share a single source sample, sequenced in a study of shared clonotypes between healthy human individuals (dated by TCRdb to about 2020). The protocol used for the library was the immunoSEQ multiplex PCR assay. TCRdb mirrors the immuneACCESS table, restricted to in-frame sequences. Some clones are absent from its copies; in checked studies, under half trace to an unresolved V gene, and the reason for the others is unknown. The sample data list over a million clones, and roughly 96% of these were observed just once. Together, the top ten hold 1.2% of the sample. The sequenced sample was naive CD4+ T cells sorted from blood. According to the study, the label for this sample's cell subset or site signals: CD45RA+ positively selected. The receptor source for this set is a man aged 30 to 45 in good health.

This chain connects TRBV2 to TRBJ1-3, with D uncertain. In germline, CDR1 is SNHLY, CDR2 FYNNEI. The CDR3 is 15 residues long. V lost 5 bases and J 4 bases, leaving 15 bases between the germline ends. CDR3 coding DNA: TGTGCCAGCAGTCCAGCACCCCGAACGGGAAACACCATATATTTT. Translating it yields CASSPAPRTGNTIYF. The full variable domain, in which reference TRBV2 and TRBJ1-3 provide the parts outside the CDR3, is EPEVTQTPSHQVTQMGQEVILRCVPISNHLYFYWYRQILGQKVEFLVSFYNNEISEKSEIFDDQFSVERPDGSNFTLKIRSTKLEDSAMYFCASSPAPRTGNTIYFGEGSWLTVV.

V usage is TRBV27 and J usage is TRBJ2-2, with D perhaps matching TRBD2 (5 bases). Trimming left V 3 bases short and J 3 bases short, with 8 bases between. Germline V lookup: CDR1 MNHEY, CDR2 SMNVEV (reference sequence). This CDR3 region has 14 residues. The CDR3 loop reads CASSFGVYTGELFF. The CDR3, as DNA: TGTGCCAGCAGTTTCGGGGTATACACCGGGGAGCTGTTTTTT.

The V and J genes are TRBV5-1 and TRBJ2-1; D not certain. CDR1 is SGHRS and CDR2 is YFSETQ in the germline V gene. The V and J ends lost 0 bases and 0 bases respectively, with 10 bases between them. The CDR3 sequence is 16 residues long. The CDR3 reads CASSLVGGTSYNEQFF. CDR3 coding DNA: TGCGCCAGCAGCTTGGTCGGCGGAACCTCCTACAATGAGCAGTTCTTC.

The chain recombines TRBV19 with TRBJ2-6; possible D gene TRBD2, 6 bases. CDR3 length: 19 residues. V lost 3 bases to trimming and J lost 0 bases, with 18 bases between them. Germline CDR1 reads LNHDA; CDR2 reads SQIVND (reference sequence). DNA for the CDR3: TGTGCCAGTAGTATTCCGGGACTCTTGGGGATCTCTGGGGCCAACGTCCTGACTTTC. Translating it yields CASSIPGLLGISGANVLTF.

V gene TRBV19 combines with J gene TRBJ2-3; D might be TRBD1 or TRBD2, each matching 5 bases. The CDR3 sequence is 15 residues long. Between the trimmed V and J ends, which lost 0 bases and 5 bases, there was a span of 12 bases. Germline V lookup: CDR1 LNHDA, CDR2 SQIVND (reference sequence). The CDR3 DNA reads TGTGCCAGTAGTATAGAAAGCAGGGACGGAGATACGCAGTATTTT. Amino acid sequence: CASSIESRDGDTQYF.

DNA for the CDR3: TGTGCCAGCAGCGTAGCTCGAGGAGCTGGGGCCAACGTCCTGACTTTC. Its translation is CASSVARGAGANVLTF. The V and J genes are TRBV9 and TRBJ2-6; the D is unclear. V lost 0 bases, J lost 2 bases, and 9 bases lay in between. Germline V gives CDR1 SGDLS, CDR2 YYNGEE. This CDR3 contains 16 residues.

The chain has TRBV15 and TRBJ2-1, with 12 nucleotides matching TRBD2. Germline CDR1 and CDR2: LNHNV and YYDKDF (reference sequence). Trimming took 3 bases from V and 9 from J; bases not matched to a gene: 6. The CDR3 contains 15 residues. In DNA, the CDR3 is TGTGCCACCAGCAGGACTAGCGGGAGCCTAATTGAGCAGTTCTTC. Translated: CATSRTSGSLIEQFF.

CDR3 bases: TGTGCCAGCAGTCGGACAGGGTTGAGGTCCGGGGAGCTGTTTTTT. It translates to CASSRTGLRSGELFF. V gene TRBV6-5 combines with J gene TRBJ2-2; TRBD1 matches at 8 bases. The CDR3 is 15 residues long. The junction had 8 bases not matched to a gene; V was cut back by 5 bases and J by 6 bases. Per the germline V gene, CDR1 is MNHEY and CDR2 is SVGAGI.

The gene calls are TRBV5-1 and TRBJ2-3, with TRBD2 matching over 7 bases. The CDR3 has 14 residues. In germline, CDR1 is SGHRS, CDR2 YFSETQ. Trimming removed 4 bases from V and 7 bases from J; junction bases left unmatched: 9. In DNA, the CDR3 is TGCGCCAGCAGCGACTTATCGCGGGGGAATACGCAGTATTTT. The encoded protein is CASSDLSRGNTQYF.

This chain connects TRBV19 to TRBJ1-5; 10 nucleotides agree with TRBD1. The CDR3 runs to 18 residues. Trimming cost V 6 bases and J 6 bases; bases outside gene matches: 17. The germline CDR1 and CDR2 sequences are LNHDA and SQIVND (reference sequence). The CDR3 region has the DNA TGTGCCAGTAGACCCATATCCGGGACAGGGGAACGGGGTCAGCCCCAGCATTTT. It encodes CASRPISGTGERGQPQHF.

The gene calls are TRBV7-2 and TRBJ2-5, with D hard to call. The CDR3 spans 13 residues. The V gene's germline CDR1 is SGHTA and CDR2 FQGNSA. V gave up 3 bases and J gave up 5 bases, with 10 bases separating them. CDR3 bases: TGTGCCAGCAGCTTTCGACCTGGGGAGACCCAGTACTTC. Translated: CASSFRPGETQYF.

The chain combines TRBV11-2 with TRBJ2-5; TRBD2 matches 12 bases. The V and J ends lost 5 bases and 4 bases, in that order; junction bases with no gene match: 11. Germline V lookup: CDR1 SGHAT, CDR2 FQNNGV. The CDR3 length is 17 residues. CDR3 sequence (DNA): TGTGCCAGCAGCCCGAGGACTAGCGGGATGGTTGGAGAGACCCAGTACTTC. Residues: CASSPRTSGMVGETQYF.

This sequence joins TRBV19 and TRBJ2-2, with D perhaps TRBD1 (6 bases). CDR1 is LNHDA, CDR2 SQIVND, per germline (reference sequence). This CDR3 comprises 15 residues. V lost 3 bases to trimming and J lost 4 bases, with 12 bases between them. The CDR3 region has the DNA TGTGCCAGTAGTATGTTGAGAGGGGGCACCGGGGAGCTGTTTTTT. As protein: CASSMLRGGTGELFF.

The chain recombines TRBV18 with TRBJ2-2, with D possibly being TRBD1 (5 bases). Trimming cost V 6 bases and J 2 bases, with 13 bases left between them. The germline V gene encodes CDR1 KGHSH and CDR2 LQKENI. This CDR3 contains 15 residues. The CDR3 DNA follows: TGTGCCAGCTCGTACCTCGGACAAAACACCGGGGAGCTGTTTTTT. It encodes CASSYLGQNTGELFF.

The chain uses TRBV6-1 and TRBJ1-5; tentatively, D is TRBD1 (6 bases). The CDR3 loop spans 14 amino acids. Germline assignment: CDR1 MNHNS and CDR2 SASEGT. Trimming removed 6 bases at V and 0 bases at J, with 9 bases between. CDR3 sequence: CASRGTSSNQPQHF. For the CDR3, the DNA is TGTGCCAGCAGGGGGACATCTAGCAATCAGCCCCAGCATTTT.

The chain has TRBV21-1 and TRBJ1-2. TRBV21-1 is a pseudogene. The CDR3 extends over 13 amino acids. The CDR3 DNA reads TGTGCCAGCAGCAAAGCGGGGGTCTCTGGCTACACCTTC. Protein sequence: CASSKAGVSGYTF.

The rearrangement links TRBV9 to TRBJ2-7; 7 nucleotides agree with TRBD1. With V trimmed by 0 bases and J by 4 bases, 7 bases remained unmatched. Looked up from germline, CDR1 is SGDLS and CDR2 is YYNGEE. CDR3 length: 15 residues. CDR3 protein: CASSVEGGAGYEQYF. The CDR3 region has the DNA TGTGCCAGCAGCGTAGAAGGGGGCGCTGGGTACGAGCAGTACTTC.

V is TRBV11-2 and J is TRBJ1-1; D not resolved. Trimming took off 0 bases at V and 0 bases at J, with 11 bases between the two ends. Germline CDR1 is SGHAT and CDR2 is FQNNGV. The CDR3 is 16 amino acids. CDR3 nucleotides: TGTGCCAGCAGCTTAGATCTGCGGGGAATGAACACTGAAGCTTTCTTT. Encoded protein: CASSLDLRGMNTEAFF.

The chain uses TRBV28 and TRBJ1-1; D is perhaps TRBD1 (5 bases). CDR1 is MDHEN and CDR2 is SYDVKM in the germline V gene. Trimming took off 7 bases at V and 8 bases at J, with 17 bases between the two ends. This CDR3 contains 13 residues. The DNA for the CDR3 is TGTGCCAGCACCTCGTATCCAGGGTTAGAAGCTTTCTTT. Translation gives CASTSYPGLEAFF.

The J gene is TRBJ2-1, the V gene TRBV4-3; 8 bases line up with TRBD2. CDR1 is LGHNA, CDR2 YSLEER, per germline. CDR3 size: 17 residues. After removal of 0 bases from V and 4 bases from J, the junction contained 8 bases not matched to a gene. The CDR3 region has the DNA TGCGCCAGCAGCCAAGAGAGAGGGACGGGAGGGTACAATGAGCAGTTCTTC. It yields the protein CASSQERGTGGYNEQFF.

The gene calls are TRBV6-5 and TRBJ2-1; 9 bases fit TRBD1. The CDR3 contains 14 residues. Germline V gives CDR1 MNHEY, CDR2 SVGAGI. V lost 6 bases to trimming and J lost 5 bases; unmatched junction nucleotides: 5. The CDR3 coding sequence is TGTGCCAGCAGCCTACAGGGGGCCCACAATGAGCAGTTCTTC. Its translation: CASSLQGAHNEQFF.

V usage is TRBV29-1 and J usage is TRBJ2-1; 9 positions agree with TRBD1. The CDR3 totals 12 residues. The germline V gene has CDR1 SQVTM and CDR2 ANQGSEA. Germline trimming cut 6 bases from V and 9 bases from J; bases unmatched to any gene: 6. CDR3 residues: CSVAGTGSEQFF. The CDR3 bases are TGCAGCGTCGCCGGGACAGGGAGTGAGCAGTTCTTC.

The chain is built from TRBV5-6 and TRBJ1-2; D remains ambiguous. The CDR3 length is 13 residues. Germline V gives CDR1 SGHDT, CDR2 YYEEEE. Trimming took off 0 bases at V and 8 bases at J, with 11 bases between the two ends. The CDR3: CASSLGRRDGYTF. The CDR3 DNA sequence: TGTGCCAGCAGCTTGGGGAGGCGTGACGGCTACACCTTC.

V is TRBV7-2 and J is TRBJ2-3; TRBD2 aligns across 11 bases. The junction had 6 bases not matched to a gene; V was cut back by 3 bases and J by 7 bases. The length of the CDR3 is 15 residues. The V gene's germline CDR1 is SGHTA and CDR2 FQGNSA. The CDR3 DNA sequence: TGTGCCAGCAGCTTTAGCGGGAGGGCCGAGAATACGCAGTATTTT. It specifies CASSFSGRAENTQYF.

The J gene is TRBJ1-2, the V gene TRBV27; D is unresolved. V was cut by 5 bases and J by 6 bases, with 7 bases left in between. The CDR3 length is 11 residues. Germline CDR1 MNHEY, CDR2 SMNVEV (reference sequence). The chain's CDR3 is CASSVGNGYTF. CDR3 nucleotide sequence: TGTGCCAGCAGTGTCGGTAATGGCTACACCTTC.

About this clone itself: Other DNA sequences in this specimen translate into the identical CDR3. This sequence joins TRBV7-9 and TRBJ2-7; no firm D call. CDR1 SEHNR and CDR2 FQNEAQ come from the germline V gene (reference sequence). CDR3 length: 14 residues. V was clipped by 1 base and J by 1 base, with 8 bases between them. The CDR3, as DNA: TGTGCCAGCAGCTTAGGGGGTTTTTCCTACGAGCAGTACTTC. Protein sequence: CASSLGGFSYEQYF.

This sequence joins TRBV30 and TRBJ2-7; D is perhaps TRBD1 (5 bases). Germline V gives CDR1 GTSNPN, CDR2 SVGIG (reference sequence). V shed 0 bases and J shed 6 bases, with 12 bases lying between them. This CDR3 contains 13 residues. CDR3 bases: TGTGCCTGGAGTGTACTTAGAAGGGGCGAGCAGTACTTC. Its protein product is CAWSVLRRGEQYF.

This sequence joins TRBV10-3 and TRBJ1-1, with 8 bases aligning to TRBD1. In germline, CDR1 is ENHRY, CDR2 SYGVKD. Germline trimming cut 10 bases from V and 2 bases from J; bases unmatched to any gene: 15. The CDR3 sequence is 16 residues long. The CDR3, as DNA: TGTGCCACCGAGAATCCAACAGGGGGATTCAACACTGAAGCTTTCTTT. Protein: CATENPTGGFNTEAFF.